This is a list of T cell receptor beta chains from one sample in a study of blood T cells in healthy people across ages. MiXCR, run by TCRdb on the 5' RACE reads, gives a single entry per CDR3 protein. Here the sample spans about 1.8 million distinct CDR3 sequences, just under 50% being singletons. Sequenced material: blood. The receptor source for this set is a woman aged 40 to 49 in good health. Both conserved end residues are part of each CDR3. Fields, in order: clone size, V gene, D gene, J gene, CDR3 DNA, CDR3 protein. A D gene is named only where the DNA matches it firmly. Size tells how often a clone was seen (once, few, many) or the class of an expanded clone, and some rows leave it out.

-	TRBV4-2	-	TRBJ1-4	TGTGCCAGCAGCCAAGATCTTGGGGCGCGGGAAAAACTGTTTTTT	CASSQDLGAREKLFF
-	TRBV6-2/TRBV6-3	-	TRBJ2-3	TGTGCCAGCAGATTGACAGCCAGCACAGATACGCAGTATTTT	CASRLTASTDTQYF
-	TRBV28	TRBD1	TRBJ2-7	TGTGCCAGCAGTTCCTTAAGGACAGGGGGGTTGAAGAATGAGCAGTACTTC	CASSSLRTGGLKNEQYF
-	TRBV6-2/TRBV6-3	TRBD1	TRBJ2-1	TGTGCCAGCAGTTCTATACCGGGACAGTCCTACAATGAGCAGTTCTTC	CASSSIPGQSYNEQFF
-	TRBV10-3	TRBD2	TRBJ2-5	TGTGCCATCAGTGAACTAGCGGGGGGGCGGAATGAGCAGTACTTC	CAISELAGGRNEQYF
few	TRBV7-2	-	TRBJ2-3	TGTGCCAGCAGCTTCCGGGGCCGACTATACACAGATACGCAGTATTTT	CASSFRGRLYTDTQYF
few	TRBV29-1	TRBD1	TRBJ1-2	TGCAGCGTTGAAGGAAGAGGACAGGCTGGGTCTAACTATGGCTACACCTTC	CSVEGRGQAGSNYGYTF
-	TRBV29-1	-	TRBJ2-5	TGCAGCGGAACTAGGGTAAAAGAGACCCAGTACTTC	CSGTRVKETQYF
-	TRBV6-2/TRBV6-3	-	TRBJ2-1	TGTGCCAGCAGTGACGGGACGATCAATGAGCAGTTCTTC	CASSDGTINEQFF
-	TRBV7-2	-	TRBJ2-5	TGTGCCAGCAGCTTAGGGGGGGCGGGGGCCTTACAAGAGACCCAGTACTTC	CASSLGGAGALQETQYF
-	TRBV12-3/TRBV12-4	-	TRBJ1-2	TGTGCCAGCAGTTTAGGCGTACAAAACTATGGCTACACCTTC	CASSLGVQNYGYTF
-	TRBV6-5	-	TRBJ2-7	TGTGCCAGCAGTTACGCCCCGGGACTCTCCTACGAGCAGTACTTC	CASSYAPGLSYEQYF
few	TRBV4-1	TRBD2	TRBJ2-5	TGCGCCAGCAGCCAAAGGCTAGCGGAAGAGACCCAGTACTTC	CASSQRLAEETQYF
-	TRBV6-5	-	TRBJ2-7	TGTGCCAGCAGTTACGCCATTACGATCGGGCAGCAAAGCATCTCCTACGAGCAGTACTTC	CASSYAITIGQQSISYEQYF
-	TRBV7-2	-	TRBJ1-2	TGTGCCAGCAGCTTACAAAGGACAGCGACTAACTATGGCTACACCTTC	CASSLQRTATNYGYTF
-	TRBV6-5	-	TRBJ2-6	TGTGCCAGCAGTTACGACAGCGCGGGTGCCAACGTCCTGACTTTC	CASSYDSAGANVLTF
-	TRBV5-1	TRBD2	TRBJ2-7	TGCGCCAGCAGCTTGGCAGGGACTAGCTGGAGCTCCTACGAGCAGTACTTC	CASSLAGTSWSSYEQYF
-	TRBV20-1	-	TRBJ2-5	TGCAGCGCTACGGGGGGCCGACAAGAGACCCAGTACTTC	CSATGGRQETQYF
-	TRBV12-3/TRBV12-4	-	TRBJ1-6	TGTGCCAGCAGTTTTCGCACAGAACTTTCACCCCTCCACTTT	CASSFRTELSPLHF
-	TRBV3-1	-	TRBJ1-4	TGTGCCAGCAGCCAAGAGCTACAGACAACTAATGAAAAACTGTTTTTT	CASSQELQTTNEKLFF
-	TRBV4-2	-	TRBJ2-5	TGTGCCAGCAGCCAAGGACACCAGTCGATTCAAGAGACCCAGTACTTC	CASSQGHQSIQETQYF
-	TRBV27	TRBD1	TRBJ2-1	TGTGCCAGGGCGAAAGGGACAGGGGTTCGGCAGTTCTTC	CARAKGTGVRQFF
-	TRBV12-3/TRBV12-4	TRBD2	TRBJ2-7	TGTGCCACCAGGACTAGCGGGAGGCTCGAGCAGTACTTC	CATRTSGRLEQYF
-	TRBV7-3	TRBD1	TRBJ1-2	TGTGCCAGCAGCTCAGGGGCGCTGAACAGGGGCGGCTACACCTTC	CASSSGALNRGGYTF
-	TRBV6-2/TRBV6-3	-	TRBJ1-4	TGTGCCAGCAGTTTTCCGGGGGACGTTAATGAAAAACTGTTTTTT	CASSFPGDVNEKLFF
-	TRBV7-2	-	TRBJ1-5	TGTACCAGCGGGGGGGGCGGAAATCAGCCCCAGCATTTT	CTSGGGGNQPQHF
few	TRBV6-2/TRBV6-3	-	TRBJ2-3	TGTGCCAGCAGTCCCTCTTCAGATACAGATACGCAGTATTTT	CASSPSSDTDTQYF
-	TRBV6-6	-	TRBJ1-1	TGTGCCAGCAGAGGGGAGGGAAACACTGAAGCTTTCTTT	CASRGEGNTEAFF
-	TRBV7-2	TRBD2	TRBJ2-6	TGTGCCACGGTCAAATTGGGACTAGCGGGGGCCGGGGCCAACGTCCTGACTTTC	CATVKLGLAGAGANVLTF
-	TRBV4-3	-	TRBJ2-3	TGCGCCAGCAGCCCCTCTACTCAGGGGATCACAGATACGCAGTATTTT	CASSPSTQGITDTQYF
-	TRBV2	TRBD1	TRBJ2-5	TGTGCCAGCAGTGAAGGCAGGGGGTGGAAGACCCAGTACTTC	CASSEGRGWKTQYF
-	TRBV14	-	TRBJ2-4	TGTGCCAGCAGCCAAGATATTTCCCGAAACATTCAGTACTTC	CASSQDISRNIQYF
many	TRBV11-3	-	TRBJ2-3	TGTGCCAGCAAGGGGGTTGGAGATACGCAGTATTTT	CASKGVGDTQYF
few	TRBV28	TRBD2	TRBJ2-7	TGTGCCAGCAGTTATGGGGGACTATCCTACGAGCAGTACTTC	CASSYGGLSYEQYF
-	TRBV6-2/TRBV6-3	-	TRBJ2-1	TGTGCCAGCAGTTACCAAAGCAAGCTCGTCGATGAGCAGTTCTTC	CASSYQSKLVDEQFF
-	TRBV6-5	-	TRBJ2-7	TGTGCCAGCAGTTATAATGGGGAGGTGAGCGAGCAGTACTTC	CASSYNGEVSEQYF
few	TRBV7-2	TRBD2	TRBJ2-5	TGTGCCAGCAGCGGGCGGACTAGCGGCCAAGAGACCCAGTACTTC	CASSGRTSGQETQYF
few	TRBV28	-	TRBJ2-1	TGTGCCAGCAGTTTATGGGCTGTATCTGGGGAAATCTACAATGAGCAGTTCTTC	CASSLWAVSGEIYNEQFF
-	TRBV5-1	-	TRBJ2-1	TGCGCCAGCAGCTGGCAGAGCTCCTACAATGAGCAGTTCTTC	CASSWQSSYNEQFF
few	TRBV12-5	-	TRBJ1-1	TGTGCTAGTGGTTTGGTACTAGCATCCGAGGGTCCCACTGAAGCTTTCTTT	CASGLVLASEGPTEAFF
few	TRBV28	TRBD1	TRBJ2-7	TGTGCCAGCAGTTCCGGACAGGAGATCTACGAGCAGTACTTC	CASSSGQEIYEQYF
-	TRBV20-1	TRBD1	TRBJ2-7	TGCAGTGCCGGTCACAGGGGGCCGATCTACGAGCAGTACTTC	CSAGHRGPIYEQYF
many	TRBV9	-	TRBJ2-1	TGTGCCAGCAGCGTTCGGTCCTACAATGAGCAGTTCTTC	CASSVRSYNEQFF
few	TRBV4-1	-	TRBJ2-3	TGCGCCAGCAGCCACAACACGCTGAACACAGATACGCAGTATTTT	CASSHNTLNTDTQYF
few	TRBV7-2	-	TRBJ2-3	TGTGCCAGCCGATGGACGGGGGCGGGAGATACGCAGTATTTT	CASRWTGAGDTQYF